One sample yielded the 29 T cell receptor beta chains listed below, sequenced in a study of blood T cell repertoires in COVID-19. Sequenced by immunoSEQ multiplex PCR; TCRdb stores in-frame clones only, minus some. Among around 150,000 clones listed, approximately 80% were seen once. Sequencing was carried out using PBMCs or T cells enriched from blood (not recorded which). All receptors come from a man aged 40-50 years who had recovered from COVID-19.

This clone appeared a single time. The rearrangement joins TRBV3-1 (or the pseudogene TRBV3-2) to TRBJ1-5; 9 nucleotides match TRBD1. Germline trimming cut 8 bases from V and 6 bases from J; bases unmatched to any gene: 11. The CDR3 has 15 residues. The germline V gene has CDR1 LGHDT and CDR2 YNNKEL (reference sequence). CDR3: CASATGTGSGQPQHF. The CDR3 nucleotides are TGTGCCAGCGCAACCGGGACAGGGTCGGGTCAGCCCCAGCATTTT.

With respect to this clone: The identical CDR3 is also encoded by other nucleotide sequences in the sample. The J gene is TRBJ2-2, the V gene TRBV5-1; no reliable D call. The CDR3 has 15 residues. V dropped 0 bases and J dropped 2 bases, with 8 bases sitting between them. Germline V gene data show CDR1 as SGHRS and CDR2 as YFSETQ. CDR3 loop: CASSLDSFNTGELFF. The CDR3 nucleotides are TGCGCCAGCAGCTTGGACTCGTTCAACACCGGGGAGCTGTTTTTT.

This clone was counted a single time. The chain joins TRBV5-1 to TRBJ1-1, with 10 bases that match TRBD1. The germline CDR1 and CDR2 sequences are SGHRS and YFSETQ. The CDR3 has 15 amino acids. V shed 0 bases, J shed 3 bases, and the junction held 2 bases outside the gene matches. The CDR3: CASSLDGTGDTEAFF. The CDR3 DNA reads TGCGCCAGCAGCTTGGATGGGACAGGGGACACTGAAGCTTTCTTT.

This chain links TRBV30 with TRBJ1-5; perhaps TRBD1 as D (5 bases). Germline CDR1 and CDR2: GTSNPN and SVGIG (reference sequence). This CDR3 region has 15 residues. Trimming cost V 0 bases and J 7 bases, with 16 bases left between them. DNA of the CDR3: TGTGCCTGGAGTGTGTCTAGGGGCGAAGGCCAGCCCCAGCATTTT. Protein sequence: CAWSVSRGEGQPQHF.

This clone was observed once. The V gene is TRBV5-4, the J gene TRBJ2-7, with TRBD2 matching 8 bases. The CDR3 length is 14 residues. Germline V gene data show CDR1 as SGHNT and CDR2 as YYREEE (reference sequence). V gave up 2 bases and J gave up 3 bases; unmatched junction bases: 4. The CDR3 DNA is TGTGCCAGCAGCTTAGCCAGCGGGGGCTACGAGCAGTACTTC. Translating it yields CASSLASGGYEQYF.

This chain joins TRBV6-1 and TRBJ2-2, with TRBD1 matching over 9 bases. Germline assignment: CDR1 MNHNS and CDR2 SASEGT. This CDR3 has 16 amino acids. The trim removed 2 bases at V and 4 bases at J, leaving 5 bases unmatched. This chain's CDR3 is CASSEIGTGSTGELFF. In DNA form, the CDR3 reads TGTGCCAGCAGTGAAATAGGGACAGGGTCCACCGGGGAGCTGTTTTTT.

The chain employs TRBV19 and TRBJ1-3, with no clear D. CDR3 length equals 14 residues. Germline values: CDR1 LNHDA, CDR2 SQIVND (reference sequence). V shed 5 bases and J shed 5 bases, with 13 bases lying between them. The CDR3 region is CASSSTIGRNTIYF. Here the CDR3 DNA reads TGTGCCAGTAGTTCCACAATTGGCCGAAACACCATATATTTT.

Here the CDR3 reads CASSPNTGELFF. CDR3 DNA: TGTGCCAGCAGCCCTAACACCGGGGAGCTGTTTTTT. J is TRBJ2-2 and V is TRBV7-3, with D hard to call. From germline, CDR1 is SGHTA and CDR2 FQGTGA. Trimming took 5 bases from V and 2 from J, leaving 3 bases between them. The CDR3 consists of 12 residues.

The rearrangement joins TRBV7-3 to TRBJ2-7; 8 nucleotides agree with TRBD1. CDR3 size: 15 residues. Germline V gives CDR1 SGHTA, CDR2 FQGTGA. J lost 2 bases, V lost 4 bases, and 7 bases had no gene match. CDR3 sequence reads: CASSSGTGLTYEQYF. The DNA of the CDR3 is TGTGCCAGCAGCTCCGGGACAGGTCTAACCTACGAGCAGTACTTC.

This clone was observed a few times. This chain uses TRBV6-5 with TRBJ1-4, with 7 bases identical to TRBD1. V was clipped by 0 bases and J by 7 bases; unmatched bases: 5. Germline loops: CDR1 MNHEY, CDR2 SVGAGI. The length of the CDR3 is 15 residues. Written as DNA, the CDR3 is TGTGCCAGCAGTTACTCCGGGACAGCGACTGAAAAACTGTTTTTT. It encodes CASSYSGTATEKLFF.

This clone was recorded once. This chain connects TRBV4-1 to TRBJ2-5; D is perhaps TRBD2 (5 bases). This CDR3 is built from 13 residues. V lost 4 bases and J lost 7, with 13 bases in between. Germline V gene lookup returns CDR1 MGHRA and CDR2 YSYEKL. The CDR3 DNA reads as TGCGCCAGCAGCCCTTTTAGCGAGGGGACCCAGTACTTC. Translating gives CASSPFSEGTQYF.

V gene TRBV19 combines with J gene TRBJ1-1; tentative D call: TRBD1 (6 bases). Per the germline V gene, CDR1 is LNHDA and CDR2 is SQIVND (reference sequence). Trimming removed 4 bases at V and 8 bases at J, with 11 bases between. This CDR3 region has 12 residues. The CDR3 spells CASSTVDREAFF. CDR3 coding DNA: TGTGCCAGTAGTACTGTGGACAGAGAAGCTTTCTTT. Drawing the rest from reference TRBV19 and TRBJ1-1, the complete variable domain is DGGITQSPKYLFRKEGQNVTLSCEQNLNHDAMYWYRQDPGQGLRLIYYSQIVNDFQKGDIAEGYSVSREKKESFPLTVTSAQKNPTAFYLCASSTVDREAFFGQGTRLTVV.

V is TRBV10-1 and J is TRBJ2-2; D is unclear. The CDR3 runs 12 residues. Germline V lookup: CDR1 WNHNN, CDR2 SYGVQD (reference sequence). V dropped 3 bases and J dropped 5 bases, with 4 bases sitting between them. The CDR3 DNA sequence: TGCGCCAGCAGTGAAACAACCGGGGAGCTGTTTTTT. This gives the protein CASSETTGELFF.

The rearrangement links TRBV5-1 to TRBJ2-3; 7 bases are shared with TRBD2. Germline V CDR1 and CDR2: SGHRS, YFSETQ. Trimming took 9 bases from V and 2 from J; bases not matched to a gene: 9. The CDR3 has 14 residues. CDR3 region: CATRKAGPTDTQYF. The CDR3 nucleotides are TGCGCCACCCGTAAAGCGGGGCCCACAGATACGCAGTATTTT.

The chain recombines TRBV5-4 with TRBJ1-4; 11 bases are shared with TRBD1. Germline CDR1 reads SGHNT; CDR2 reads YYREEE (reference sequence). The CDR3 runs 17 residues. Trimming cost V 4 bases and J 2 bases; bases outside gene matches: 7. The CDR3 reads CASSKDRGQATNEKLFF. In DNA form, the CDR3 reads TGTGCCAGCAGCAAGGACAGGGGGCAGGCGACTAATGAAAAACTGTTTTTT. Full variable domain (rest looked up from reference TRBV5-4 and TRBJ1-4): ETGVTQSPTHLIKTRGQQVTLRCSSQSGHNTVSWYQQALGQGPQFIFQYYREEENGRGNFPPRFSGLQFPNYSSELNVNALELDDSALYLCASSKDRGQATNEKLFFGSGTQLSVL.

The CDR3 DNA follows: TGTGCCAGCAGTTACCGTGACAATTACGAGCAGTACTTC. This sequence encodes CASSYRDNYEQYF. The chain combines TRBV6-5 with TRBJ2-7; D gene ambiguous. Trimming cost V 2 bases and J 4 bases, with 9 bases left between them. The CDR3 loop spans 13 amino acids. Germline V gene sequence: CDR1 MNHEY, CDR2 SVGAGI.

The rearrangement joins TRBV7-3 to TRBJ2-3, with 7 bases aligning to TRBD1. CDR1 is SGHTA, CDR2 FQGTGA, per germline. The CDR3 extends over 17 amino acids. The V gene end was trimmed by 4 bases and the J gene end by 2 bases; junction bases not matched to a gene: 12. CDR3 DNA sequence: TGTGCCAGCAGCTCCGGATATGGGACAGCTCACACAGATACGCAGTATTTT. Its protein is CASSSGYGTAHTDTQYF.

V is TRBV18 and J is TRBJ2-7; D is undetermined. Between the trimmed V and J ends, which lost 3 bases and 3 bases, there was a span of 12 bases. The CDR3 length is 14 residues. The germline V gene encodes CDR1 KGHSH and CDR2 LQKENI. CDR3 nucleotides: TGTGCCAGCTCACCGCTAAGTATGGTCTACGAGCAGTACTTC. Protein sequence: CASSPLSMVYEQYF. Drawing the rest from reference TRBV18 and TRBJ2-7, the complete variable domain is NAGVMQNPRHLVRRRGQEARLRCSPMKGHSHVYWYRQLPEEGLKFMVYLQKENIIDESGMPKERFSAEFPKEGPSILRIQQVVRGDSAAYFCASSPLSMVYEQYFGPGTRLTVT.

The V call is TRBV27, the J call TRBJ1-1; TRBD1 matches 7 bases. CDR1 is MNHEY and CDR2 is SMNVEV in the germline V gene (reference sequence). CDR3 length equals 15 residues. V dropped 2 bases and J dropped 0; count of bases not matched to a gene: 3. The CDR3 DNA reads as TGTGCCAGCAGTTTAACCGGGACAGTGAACACTGAAGCTTTCTTT. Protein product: CASSLTGTVNTEAFF.

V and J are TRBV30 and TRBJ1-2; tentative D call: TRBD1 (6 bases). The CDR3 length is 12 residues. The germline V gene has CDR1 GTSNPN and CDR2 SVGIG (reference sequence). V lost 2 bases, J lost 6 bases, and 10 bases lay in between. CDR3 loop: CAWSRQADGYTF. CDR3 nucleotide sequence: TGTGCCTGGAGTCGACAGGCGGATGGCTACACCTTC.

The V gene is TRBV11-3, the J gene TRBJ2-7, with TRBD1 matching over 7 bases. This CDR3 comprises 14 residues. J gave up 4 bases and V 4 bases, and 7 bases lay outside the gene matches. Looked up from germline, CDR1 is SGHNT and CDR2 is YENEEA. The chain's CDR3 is CASSSFGGQYEQYF. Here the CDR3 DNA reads TGTGCCAGCAGCTCCTTTGGGGGACAGTACGAGCAGTACTTC.

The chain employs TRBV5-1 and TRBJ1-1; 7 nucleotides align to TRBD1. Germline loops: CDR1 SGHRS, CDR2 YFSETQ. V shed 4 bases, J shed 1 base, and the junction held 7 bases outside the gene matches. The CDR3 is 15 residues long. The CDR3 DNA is TGCGCCAGCAGCCTCCAGACAGGGTCGAACACTGAAGCTTTCTTT. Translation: CASSLQTGSNTEAFF.

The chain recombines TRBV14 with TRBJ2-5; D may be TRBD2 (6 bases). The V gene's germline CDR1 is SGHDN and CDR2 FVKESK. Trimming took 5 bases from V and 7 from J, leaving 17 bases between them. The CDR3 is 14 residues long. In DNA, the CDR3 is TGTGCCAGCAGCGCCCTAGCGAGTTTTGGGACCCAGTACTTC. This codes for CASSALASFGTQYF.

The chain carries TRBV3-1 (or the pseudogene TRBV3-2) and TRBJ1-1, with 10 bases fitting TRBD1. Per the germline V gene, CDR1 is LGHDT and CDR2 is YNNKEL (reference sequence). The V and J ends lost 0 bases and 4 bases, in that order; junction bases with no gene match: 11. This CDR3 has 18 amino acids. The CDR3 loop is CASSQDGGQGIARTEAFF. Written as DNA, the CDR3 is TGTGCCAGCAGCCAAGATGGGGGACAGGGGATCGCGCGCACTGAAGCTTTCTTT.

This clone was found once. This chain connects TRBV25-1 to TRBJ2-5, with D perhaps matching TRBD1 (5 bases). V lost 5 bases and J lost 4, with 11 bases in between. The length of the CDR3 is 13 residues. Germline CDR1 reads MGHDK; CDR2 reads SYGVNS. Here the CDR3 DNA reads TGTGCCAGCAGTTCGCCAGGGCGAGAGACCCAGTACTTC. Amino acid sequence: CASSSPGRETQYF.

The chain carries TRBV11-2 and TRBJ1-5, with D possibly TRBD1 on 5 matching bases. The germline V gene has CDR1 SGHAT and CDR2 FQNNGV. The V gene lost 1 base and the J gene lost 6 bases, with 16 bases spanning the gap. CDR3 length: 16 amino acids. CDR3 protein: CASSLGQGGIGQPQHF. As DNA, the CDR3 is TGTGCCAGCAGCTTAGGGCAGGGTGGAATCGGTCAGCCCCAGCATTTT.

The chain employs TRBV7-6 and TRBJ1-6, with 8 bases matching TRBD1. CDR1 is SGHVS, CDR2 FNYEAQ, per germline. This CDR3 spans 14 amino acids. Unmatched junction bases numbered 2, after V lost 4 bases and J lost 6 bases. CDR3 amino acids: CASSSDRGNSPLHF. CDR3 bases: TGTGCCAGCAGCTCTGACAGGGGTAATTCACCCCTCCACTTT.

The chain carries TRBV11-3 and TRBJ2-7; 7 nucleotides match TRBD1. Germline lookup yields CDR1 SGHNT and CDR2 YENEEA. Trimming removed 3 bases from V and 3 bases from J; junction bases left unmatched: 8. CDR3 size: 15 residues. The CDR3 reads CASSFGQVGYYEQYF. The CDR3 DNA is TGTGCCAGCAGCTTCGGACAGGTAGGATACTACGAGCAGTACTTC.

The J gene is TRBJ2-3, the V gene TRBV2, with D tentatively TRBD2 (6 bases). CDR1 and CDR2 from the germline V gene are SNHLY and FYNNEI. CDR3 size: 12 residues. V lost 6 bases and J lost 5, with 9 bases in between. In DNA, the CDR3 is TGTGCCAGCAGGCCGGGACTAGATACGCAGTATTTT. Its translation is CASRPGLDTQYF. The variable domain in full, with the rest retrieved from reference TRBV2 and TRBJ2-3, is EPEVTQTPSHQVTQMGQEVILRCVPISNHLYFYWYRQILGQKVEFLVSFYNNEISEKSEIFDDQFSVERPDGSNFTLKIRSTKLEDSAMYFCASRPGLDTQYFGPGTRLTVL.